Given below is one T cell receptor (beta chain) in context. It lacks a known antigen. Per-base quality was not reported, and no clone a single base away is much larger than it. This sample is part of a study of cytomegalovirus exposure and HLA in healthy donors (dated by TCRdb to about 2017). Study-wide context: An earlier analysis of some 620 of the donors reported roughly 300 Gb of sequence data and 95 million to 130 million unique TCR beta sequences obtained from around 190 million T cells. The genetic ancestry cluster associated with self-reported Caucasian donors included roughly four fifths of the roughly 400 genotyped donors. To decide whether each TCR beta V gene segment behaved as functional or pseudogenic, an earlier analysis of over 500 of the donors relied on high-throughput TCR beta sequencing. Both class I and class II loci were covered by HLA typing, at four-digit resolution. The study aimed to test whether cataloging public T cell receptors could reveal signatures of past pathogen exposure. On average, around 200,000 unique TCR beta nucleotide sequences were sequenced per donor among 398 genotyped donors of the cohort, with about 17% of those sequences being non-productive. In the later analysis, no new phenotypic data were used to find candidate immune exposures; instead, reliance was placed on TCR beta sequences and their occurrence across donors. Besides the first cohort of some 670 subjects, a separate validation cohort made up of roughly 120 different subjects was used. A few DR-DQ haplotypes were handled as single units for association and clustering because linkage in the cohort was strong. Every repertoire in the discovery cohort had been generated on one and the same sequencing platform. An early release that covered about 640 HLA-typed donors contained 300 to 350 gigabases of sequencing data and tens of millions of unique TCR sequences. Donor age, sex, ethnicity and CMV serostatus were compiled together with the repertoire data. The number of donors typed differed by locus, with about 629-640 for A, B, C, DRB1 and DQB1, roughly 550 for DQA1, 606 for DPA1, and about 450 for DPB1. The T cell repertoires of about 700 subjects were profiled by immunosequencing and related to cytomegalovirus serostatus. In a later genetic analysis, genome-wide SNP genotypes for about three fifths of the roughly 670 donors were used, and that subset was treated as a discovery cohort. To predict cytomegalovirus infection status, the study combined high-throughput TCR immunosequencing, statistical association of individual TCRs with disease status, and machine learning. A later analysis re-analyzed previously published TCR beta repertoires from roughly 600 donors and added high-resolution HLA genotyping to study TCR occurrence patterns.

The germline V gene (reference sequence) specifies MNHEY as CDR1 and SMNVEV as CDR2. Counted from cysteine to phenylalanine, this CDR3 has 14 amino acids. Just the 42-base CDR3 DNA is kept, in frame starting at base 1. From V the trimming removes 6 bases and from J it removes 7 bases, while the gene matches leave 7 bases of the junction unaccounted for. The cohort consisted of hundreds of healthy bone marrow donors. All cohort members were sampled while nominally healthy, although unrecorded immune exposures were likely present. The donor tested CMV seronegative, placing the donor among the 352 seronegative members of the cohort. Each donor provided a peripheral blood sample, and peripheral blood mononuclear cells were used for TCR beta sequencing. Genomic DNA was extracted from the blood cell samples with the Qiagen DNeasy Blood Extraction Kit. Summary of the overall study and its limitations: According to the authors, the approach could potentially be generalized to other disease states and immunological phenotypes. Because counts were too low, around 18 rarely observed V segments, including chromosome 9 orphons, were left out of the earlier analysis of approximately 500 of the donors. In a later genetic analysis, a missense DCLRE1C variant was associated with V-gene and J-gene trimming of TCR beta chains, and the association was replicated in an independent cohort. For the cohort, immune exposure information was limited to CMV serostatus. In both the original and validation cohorts, the classifier was reported to diagnose cytomegalovirus status with high specificity and sensitivity. A group of highly shared sequence variants was considered likely to be a technical artifact of the sequencing pipeline. In a later analysis, the rate of TCR association differed among HLA loci, with DRB1 alleles having the most associated TCRs and HLA-C alleles having the fewest. Compared with the 666-donor mean, donors in an Asian-associated ancestry cluster had fewer N-insertions in productive TCRs, according to a later genetic analysis. In an earlier analysis of approximately 590 of the donors, most TCR beta V segments were observed in productive rearrangements about 87% or about 30% of the time, broadly matching IMGT annotations. Sequencing depth was assumed to be roughly uniform across donors in the presence/absence analyses, though that assumption may not hold. While some public TCRs were present in many individuals, most TCR sequences turned up only very rarely across donors. A further reported finding was that TCR beta sequences accurately predicted the HLA-A and HLA-B alleles for most subjects in the first cohort. The study gave a list of 150 to 200 TCR beta chains associated with cytomegalovirus. A few of the identified cytomegalovirus-associated TCR beta chains were confirmed in vitro to be specific for cytomegalovirus antigens. Most CMV-associated TCR beta chains appeared to be HLA-restricted in a later analysis, and the HLA associations seemed to be driven largely by CMV exposure. Linkage disequilibrium might explain the correlated functional status among segregating V segments, but an unknown experimental factor could not be ruled out. HLA typing was unavailable for some donors at each locus, so association tests used only the typed subset. In a later analysis, HLA-associated TCR beta chains were found to be more clonally expanded and to have lower generation probabilities than equally common non-associated chains. In this cohort, only TCR beta chains were sequenced, and detectable features were limited by the absence of alpha or paired-chain data. A later analysis associated 15,000 to 20,000 TCR beta sequences with specific HLA alleles at a false discovery rate of 0.05. Some IMGT-functional V segments, including TRBV6-2 and TRBV6-3, could not be told apart with the 87-base-pair reads, so those segments were excluded. When HLA alleles, especially DR and DQ, strongly co-occurred, attributing TCR associations to individual alleles was difficult. Several of the top co-occurrence clusters appeared to be linked to parvovirus B19, influenza, CMV and Epstein-Barr virus, according to a later analysis.

The library was produced with the immunoSEQ multiplex PCR assay. For the multiplex PCR, a mixture combining 60 forward primers for TCR Vbeta segments and 13 reverse primers for TCR Jbeta segments was used. Amplification of the CDR3 region of rearranged TCR beta genes was performed with a multiplex PCR assay on genomic DNA. Amplified TCR beta libraries were sequenced as 87-base-pair reads on the Illumina HiSeq System. Per the authors' processing: Across the roughly 640 repertoires, a later analysis counted around 80 million unique TCR beta chains, roughly 11 million of which were shared by at least two donors. A nearest-neighbor algorithm error-corrected the raw reads and collapsed the reads into unique sequences, merging closely related sequences to remove PCR and sequencing errors. V, D and J gene segments were assigned by aligning CDR3 sequences to IMGT reference sequences. Each retained sequence needed at least a six-nucleotide match to both a V gene segment and a J gene segment. Rearrangements were called productive when the CDR3 lacked stop codons and stayed in frame with V and J; all others were non-productive. Following IMGT convention, CDR3 was defined as the stretch from the second conserved V-encoded cysteine to the conserved J-encoded phenylalanine. The earlier analysis of 500 to 600 of the donors excluded sequences that lacked an unambiguous match to a single V gene segment. An earlier analysis of 450 to 650 of the donors called V segments functional above 56.7% productive rearrangements and segregating when the between-donor standard deviation exceeded 5%. A statistical classification framework was built to diagnose cytomegalovirus status from the catalog of TCR beta chain sequences. V and J gene assignment, in a later analysis, came from comparing TCR nucleotide sequences with IMGT/GENE-DB human TR gene sequences. In a later analysis, CDR3 sequences and most-parsimonious VDJ recombination scenarios were assigned using the TCRdist pipeline. In a later analysis, each TCR beta chain was defined by its CDR3 amino acid sequence together with its V-gene family, and reads lacking a unique V-gene family were excluded. To address suspected cross-contamination and a sequencing artifact, a later analysis removed 550 to 750 highly shared, low-generation-probability nucleotide sequences. For each public chain, a later analysis derived a clonal expansion index from normalized ranks of inferred template counts within each repertoire. In a later analysis, generation probabilities were computed with a VDJ recombination model fitted to out-of-frame rearrangements, and the resulting probabilities were checked against IGoR. In a later analysis, TCR-TCR, TCR-HLA and TCR-CMV co-occurrence was scored with hypergeometric tests, and a repertoire-size bias correction was applied to TCR pairs. In a later analysis, false discovery rates were estimated by permuting HLA or CMV assignments 20 times. In a later analysis, co-occurring TCRs were grouped with DBSCAN, and TCRdist sequence similarity was added when clustering was performed within HLA-allele-positive subsets. Co-occurrence clustering excluded repertoires with fewer than 30,000 or more than 120,000 public chains, plus five with anomalous nucleotide sharing. Sourced from immuneACCESS, this table was stored by TCRdb with only in-frame sequences that have V and J called. A share of the clones is absent; for the studies checked, an unresolved V gene accounts for under half, and the remainder has no known explanation. V and J calls and clone size follow that table, whereas D and trimming were derived from the DNA. A total of 110,000 to 150,000 clones appear in this sample, about 82% of them only once. The ten biggest clones cover roughly 3.4% of the sample.

The rearranged chain carries TRBV27 and TRBJ1-2; 11 bases in between match TRBD1. Sequenced material: PBMCs. The sequence was obtained from a male donor in good health and CMV-seronegative. The nucleotide sequence reads TGTGCCAGCAGCCCCGTGGGACAGGGGGGTGGCTACACCTTC. Translated, this gives CASSPVGQGGGYTF.